This T cell receptor beta chain was recovered during a study of T cell responses to AZD1222 COVID-19 vaccine. Study outcomes and limitations: Unmutated variant regions reportedly attract nearly half of all spike-specific TCRs.

Here immunoSEQ multiplex PCR was the method, and the copy in TCRdb shows in-frame clones only, minus some. The profile shows under 200,000 clones, around nine tenths of them singletons. The CDR3 loop spans 19 amino acids. V lost 3 bases and J lost 2; bases outside the gene matches: 11. Germline lookup yields CDR1 SGHRS and CDR2 YFSETQ. Comments on this clone: Its antigen is unidentified.

The V and J genes are TRBV5-1 and TRBJ2-1, with 13 nucleotides matching TRBD2. The specimen comprised peripheral blood, sampled on day 0 of AZD1222 vaccination. The clonotype comes from an adult in good health. For the CDR3, the DNA is TGCGCCAGCAGCTGGACTAGCGGGAGCCCCTCGGCGGCCTACAATGAGCAGTTCTTC. It specifies CASSWTSGSPSAAYNEQFF.